A single sample gave rise to the 8 T cell receptor beta chains below, sequenced in a study of blood T cell repertoires in COVID-19. Method: immunoSEQ multiplex PCR; TCRdb's copy keeps in-frame clones and lacks some. The sample has about 270,000 clones; 80% to 90% are singletons. Source material: peripheral blood. These receptors came from a woman in her forties or fifties who had recovered from COVID-19.

This clone came up once. The chain employs TRBV9 and TRBJ2-2; D is possibly TRBD1 (5 bases). Trimming stripped 3 bases from V and 6 bases from J, with 18 bases between. Germline CDR1 SGDLS, CDR2 YYNGEE. CDR3 length equals 16 residues. The CDR3 coding sequence is TGTGCCAGCAGCGGACAGAATAGCCAGACCGCCGGGGAGCTGTTTTTT. Protein sequence: CASSGQNSQTAGELFF.

This chain links TRBV19 with TRBJ1-2; D is unclear. The CDR3 runs to 12 residues. V was pared by 5 bases and J by 7 bases, with 11 bases between. Per germline, CDR1 LNHDA and CDR2 SQIVND (reference sequence). The CDR3 protein is CASSDGLAGYTF. The CDR3 DNA sequence: TGTGCCAGTAGTGATGGACTCGCTGGCTACACCTTC.

As concerns this clone: The sample has other DNA sequences that encode this CDR3 too. This chain joins TRBV5-8 and TRBJ2-5; perhaps TRBD1 as D (5 bases). The CDR3 is made up of 12 amino acids. Germline-derived CDR1 and CDR2 are SGHTS and YDEGEE. V gave up 4 bases and J gave up 2 bases, with 6 bases separating them. The CDR3 nucleotides are TGTGCCAGCAGCCGACAGCAAGAGACCCAGTACTTC. Residues: CASSRQQETQYF.

The chain employs TRBV9 and TRBJ1-3; D may be TRBD1 (6 bases). CDR1 and CDR2 (germline): SGDLS, YYNGEE. This CDR3 is built from 16 residues. V lost 3 bases and J lost 0, with 13 bases in between. The CDR3 protein is CASSAEGHRSGNTIYF. CDR3 in DNA: TGTGCCAGCAGCGCCGAGGGACACCGCTCTGGAAACACCATATATTTT.

The genes are TRBV25-1 and TRBJ2-7; no clear D. V lost 5 bases and J 3 bases, leaving 8 bases between the germline ends. Germline CDR1 and CDR2: MGHDK and SYGVNS. The length of the CDR3 is 12 residues. The CDR3 is CASSLTDYEQYF. The CDR3 DNA follows: TGTGCCAGCAGTTTGACTGACTACGAGCAGTACTTC.

A word on this clone: A single base separates this from a much larger clone, so it may be a read error. Other DNA sequences in the sample encode the same CDR3. V and J are TRBV12-3 or TRBV12-4 and TRBJ2-1; D gene unclear. The CDR3 length is 12 residues. Deletions cut 2 bases from V and 4 bases from J, with 3 bases between. The DNA of the CDR3 is TGTGCCAGCAGTTTACAATACAATGAGCAGTTCTTC. Translation gives CASSLQYNEQFF.

The rearrangement joins TRBV9 to TRBJ2-3, with a weak D call TRBD2 (5 bases). From germline, CDR1 is SGDLS and CDR2 YYNGEE. The V end lost 4 bases, the J end lost 4 bases, and 19 bases lay between the germline ends. CDR3 length: 16 residues. Here the CDR3 DNA reads TGTGCCAGCAGCCCACTCGAGGGCGGGTCAGCAGATACGCAGTATTTT. Its protein product is CASSPLEGGSADTQYF.

This chain connects TRBV9 to TRBJ2-7, with 9 bases aligning to TRBD2. The length of the CDR3 is 15 residues. The V gene's germline CDR1 is SGDLS and CDR2 YYNGEE. V shed 0 bases, J shed 5 bases, and the junction held 6 bases outside the gene matches. Here the CDR3 DNA reads TGTGCCAGCAGCGTAGCGGTAGCGGGAGTTGACGAGCAGTACTTC. Translated: CASSVAVAGVDEQYF. The entire variable domain, with the rest obtained from reference TRBV9 and TRBJ2-7, is as follows: DSGVTQTPKHLITATGQRVTLRCSPRSGDLSVYWYQQSLDQGLQFLIQYYNGEERAKGNILERFSAQQFPDLHSELNLSSLELGDSALYFCASSVAVAGVDEQYFGPGTRLTVT.